These 23 T cell receptor beta chains share one sample of origin, sequenced in a study of siplizumab effects on memory and regulatory T cells. The repertoire was sequenced with immunoSEQ multiplex PCR; TCRdb's copy has only in-frame clones and lacks some. The data hold around 61,000 clones, with about 98% observed a single time. Material: naive CD8+ T cells sorted from blood. The receptor source for this set is a human donor in good health.

J is TRBJ1-1 and V is TRBV14, with TRBD1 identical over 8 bases. V shed 2 bases and J 4 bases; nucleotides not matched to a gene: 15. CDR1 and CDR2 from the germline V gene are SGHDN and FVKESK. The CDR3 sequence is 18 residues long. As DNA, the CDR3 is TGTGCCAGCAGCCAACACGGAGGAGACAGGGGCCTTCCCACTGAAGCTTTCTTT. Translation gives CASSQHGGDRGLPTEAFF.

The genes are TRBV30 and TRBJ2-5; D is tentatively TRBD1 or TRBD2 (6 bases each). Looked up from germline, CDR1 is GTSNPN and CDR2 is SVGIG (reference sequence). The ends were cut back, 2 bases at V and 4 bases at J, with 17 bases in the middle. The CDR3 is 15 amino acids. The CDR3, as DNA: TGTGCCTGGAGTTCATCAGGTTGGGGGGCAGAGACCCAGTACTTC. Translating it yields CAWSSSGWGAETQYF.

This clone was counted a single time. V gene TRBV29-1 combines with J gene TRBJ2-2; D perhaps matches TRBD1 (6 bases). Trimming removed 7 bases at V and 5 bases at J, with 11 bases between. Germline CDR1 reads SQVTM; CDR2 reads ANQGSEA. This CDR3 has 12 residues. This CDR3 reads CSARTATGELFF. The CDR3 DNA follows: TGCAGCGCAAGGACAGCAACCGGGGAGCTGTTTTTT.

The chain couples TRBV2 to TRBJ2-1; D is unclear. Germline CDR1 is SNHLY and CDR2 is FYNNEI. The V gene lost 2 bases and the J gene lost 4 bases, with 12 bases spanning the gap. The CDR3 consists of 15 residues. The DNA for the CDR3 is TGTGCCAGCAGTGAACTCCTAGGCGTATACAATGAGCAGTTCTTC. Its protein is CASSELLGVYNEQFF.

The chain links TRBV5-6 to TRBJ2-5, with TRBD1 matching 8 bases. The V segment lost 0 bases and the J segment 5 bases; nucleotides outside the gene matches: 9. The germline V gene encodes CDR1 SGHDT and CDR2 YYEEEE. CDR3 length: 16 amino acids. The CDR3 DNA is TGTGCCAGCAGCTTGGCCAAGGGACAGGCTCGGGAGACCCAGTACTTC. Translated, it gives CASSLAKGQARETQYF. Based on the CDR3 plus reference TRBV5-6 and TRBJ2-5, the full variable domain is DAGVTQSPTHLIKTRGQQVTLRCSPKSGHDTVSWYQQALGQGPQFIFQYYEEEERQRGNFPDRFSGHQFPNYSSELNVNALLLGDSALYLCASSLAKGQARETQYFGPGTRLLVL.

CDR3: CSVRHSSSYEQYF. CDR3 bases: TGCAGCGTCCGACACTCCTCCTCCTACGAGCAGTACTTC. J is TRBJ2-7 and V is TRBV29-1; D gene uncertain. The CDR3 is made up of 13 amino acids. V was trimmed by 6 bases and J by 0 bases, leaving 12 bases between them. The germline gives CDR1 SQVTM, CDR2 ANQGSEA.

This clone was detected only once. The DNA of the CDR3 is TGTGCCATCAGTGAGCGTCCGGGACAGAGCTCCTACGAGCAGTACTTC. Residues: CAISERPGQSSYEQYF. The rearrangement joins TRBV10-3 to TRBJ2-5; 7 bases match TRBD1. The last part of the DNA fits TRBJ2-7 better; the J call may be wrong. The CDR3 has 16 amino acids. The germline CDR1 and CDR2 sequences are ENHRY and SYGVKD.

The chain carries TRBV7-5 and TRBJ2-5; TRBD2, the table's D call, lacks a check against the DNA. TRBV7-5 is annotated as a pseudogene. The CDR3 is made up of 13 amino acids. The CDR3, as DNA: TGTGCCAGAAGCGTCCCCGAGCGGGAGACCCAGTACTTC. Protein product: CARSVPERETQYF.

This clone was observed a few times. V is TRBV27 and J is TRBJ2-7; D perhaps matches TRBD1 (5 bases). Germline loops: CDR1 MNHEY, CDR2 SMNVEV (reference sequence). The V end was cut by 3 bases, the J end by 2 bases, with 11 bases between. The CDR3 contains 14 residues. The CDR3 DNA is TGTGCCAGCAGTTTGGGGCGCGCACCCTACGAGCAGTACTTC. It encodes CASSLGRAPYEQYF.

The chain has TRBV6-1 and TRBJ2-7, with D possibly matching TRBD2 (6 bases). V was cut by 8 bases and J by 3 bases, with 14 bases left in between. This CDR3 is 13 amino acids long. Germline V gene data show CDR1 as MNHNS and CDR2 as SASEGT. For the CDR3, the DNA is TGTGCCAGCCCTGGGACTTCCAACTACGAGCAGTACTTC. Translating it yields CASPGTSNYEQYF.

The CDR3 loop is CASSYVSKGGDTEAFF. Written as DNA, the CDR3 is TGTGCCAGCAGTTACGTCAGCAAAGGGGGGGACACTGAAGCTTTCTTT. The rearrangement joins TRBV6-5 to TRBJ1-1, with D possibly TRBD1 on 6 matching bases. The V end was cut by 2 bases, the J end by 3 bases, with 16 bases between. CDR1 and CDR2 (germline): MNHEY, SVGAGI. This CDR3 contains 16 residues.

V and J are TRBV7-9 and TRBJ1-4, with 8 bases aligning to TRBD1. CDR1 is SEHNR and CDR2 is FQNEAQ in the germline V gene (reference sequence). The junction had 12 bases not matched to a gene; V was cut back by 4 bases and J by 2 bases. The CDR3 runs 18 residues. CDR3 region: CASSYERGRGLTNEKLFF. The CDR3 coding sequence is TGTGCCAGCAGCTACGAAAGGGGCAGGGGGCTGACTAATGAAAAACTGTTTTTT.

This chain uses TRBV4-1 with TRBJ2-4, with 8 bases matching TRBD1. V lost 0 bases to trimming and J lost 8 bases; unmatched junction nucleotides: 6. The CDR3 has 15 residues. Germline V gene lookup returns CDR1 MGHRA and CDR2 YSYEKL. The CDR3: CASSQDAGGFYIQYF. The CDR3 region has the DNA TGCGCCAGCAGCCAAGATGCAGGGGGCTTTTACATTCAGTACTTC.

The chain couples TRBV27 to TRBJ2-2; TRBD2 matches 7 bases. Germline-derived CDR1 and CDR2 are MNHEY and SMNVEV (reference sequence). This CDR3 is 16 amino acids long. The junction had 5 bases not matched to a gene; V was cut back by 3 bases and J by 1 base. CDR3 loop: CASSLWSSGNTGELFF. The DNA for the CDR3 is TGTGCCAGCAGTTTGTGGTCTAGCGGGAACACCGGGGAGCTGTTTTTT.

V gene TRBV19 combines with J gene TRBJ2-3; the D is unclear. Deletions cut 7 bases from V and 0 bases from J, with 8 bases between. Germline lookup yields CDR1 LNHDA and CDR2 SQIVND (reference sequence). The CDR3 extends over 13 amino acids. Written as DNA, the CDR3 is TGTGCCAGTAAGGCCAGTAGCACAGATACGCAGTATTTT. Translation gives CASKASSTDTQYF.

V usage is TRBV20-1 and J usage is TRBJ1-2, with 9 bases that match TRBD1. After removal of 6 bases from V and 8 bases from J, the junction contained 4 bases not matched to a gene. Germline assignment: CDR1 DFQATT and CDR2 SNEGSKA (reference sequence). This CDR3 has 11 residues. Here the CDR3 DNA reads TGCAGTGCCAGGACAGGGGACGGCTACACCTTC. This codes for CSARTGDGYTF.

J is TRBJ2-3 and V is TRBV19; no clear D. CDR1 and CDR2 from the germline V gene are LNHDA and SQIVND (reference sequence). The V end lost 7 bases, the J end lost 4 bases, and 6 bases lay between the germline ends. The CDR3 sequence is 11 residues long. This chain's CDR3 is CASIYSDTQYF. CDR3 sequence (DNA): TGTGCCAGTATTTATTCAGATACGCAGTATTTT.

V usage is TRBV7-8 and J usage is TRBJ2-7; 11 bases are shared with TRBD2. J gave up 4 bases and V 5 bases, and 4 bases lay outside the gene matches. The germline V gene encodes CDR1 SGHVS and CDR2 FQNEAQ. The CDR3 runs to 14 residues. CDR3 nucleotide sequence: TGTGCCAGCAGCGCCGGGACTAGCGGTTACGAGCAGTACTTC. Translated, it gives CASSAGTSGYEQYF. Drawing the rest from reference TRBV7-8 and TRBJ2-7, the complete variable domain is GAGVSQSPRYKVAKRGQDVALRCDPISGHVSLFWYQQALGQGPEFLTYFQNEAQLDKSGLPSDRFFAERPEGSVSTLKIQRTQQEDSAVYLCASSAGTSGYEQYFGPGTRLTVT.

The chain has TRBV2 and TRBJ2-7, with TRBD1 identical over 9 bases. The CDR3 loop spans 13 amino acids. Germline lookup yields CDR1 SNHLY and CDR2 FYNNEI. Trimming took 9 bases from V and 3 from J; bases not matched to a gene: 6. The CDR3: CARSGTGLYEQYF. CDR3 nucleotide sequence: TGTGCCAGATCCGGGACAGGGCTCTACGAGCAGTACTTC.

The rearrangement joins TRBV15 to TRBJ2-2, with 9 nucleotides matching TRBD1. The CDR3 is 14 amino acids. Germline-derived CDR1 and CDR2 are LNHNV and YYDKDF (reference sequence). V shed 5 bases, J shed 8 bases, and the junction held 6 bases outside the gene matches. DNA for the CDR3: TGTGCCACCAGCCTACAGGGGGCGCCTGGGGAGCTGTTTTTT. Residues: CATSLQGAPGELFF. Looking up the rest from reference TRBV15 and TRBJ2-2 gives the full variable domain: DAMVIQNPRYQVTQFGKPVTLSCSQTLNHNVMYWYQQKSSQAPKLLFHYYDKDFNNEADTPDNFQSRRPNTSFCFLDIRSPGLGDTAMYLCATSLQGAPGELFFGEGSRLTVL.

The chain couples TRBV11-3 to TRBJ1-2; unclear D gene. The CDR3 has 11 residues. With 9 bases removed from V and 3 bases from J, the gap between germline ends came to 8 bases. Per germline, CDR1 SGHNT and CDR2 YENEEA. The CDR3 region is CARFGYYGYTF. CDR3 DNA sequence: TGTGCCAGGTTCGGTTACTATGGCTACACCTTC.

The V call is TRBV19, the J call TRBJ1-5; 7 bases agree with TRBD1. This CDR3 has 15 residues. Germline values: CDR1 LNHDA, CDR2 SQIVND (reference sequence). After removal of 4 bases from V and 4 bases from J, the junction contained 7 bases not matched to a gene. The CDR3 sequence is CASSTLGQENQPQHF. The CDR3 bases are TGTGCCAGTAGTACTTTAGGACAGGAAAATCAGCCCCAGCATTTT. Full variable domain (missing parts from reference TRBV19 and TRBJ1-5): DGGITQSPKYLFRKEGQNVTLSCEQNLNHDAMYWYRQDPGQGLRLIYYSQIVNDFQKGDIAEGYSVSREKKESFPLTVTSAQKNPTAFYLCASSTLGQENQPQHFGDGTRLSIL.

This clone appeared a single time. This chain connects TRBV9 to TRBJ2-3, with a weak D call TRBD1 (7 bases). The germline V gene has CDR1 SGDLS and CDR2 YYNGEE. The CDR3 extends over 15 amino acids. Between the trimmed V and J ends, which lost 2 bases and 0 bases, there was a span of 10 bases. The CDR3 loop is CASSVQGGSTDTQYF. In nucleotides, the CDR3 is TGTGCCAGCAGCGTCCAGGGGGGTAGCACAGATACGCAGTATTTT. The full variable domain, rest sourced from reference TRBV9 and TRBJ2-3, is DSGVTQTPKHLITATGQRVTLRCSPRSGDLSVYWYQQSLDQGLQFLIQYYNGEERAKGNILERFSAQQFPDLHSELNLSSLELGDSALYFCASSVQGGSTDTQYFGPGTRLTVL.